These T cell receptor beta chains were read from a single sample in a study of response to subunit inactivated influenza vaccine. TCRdb re-derived calls from the RT-PCR reads in MiXCR, one entry per CDR3 protein. The sample carries about 580,000 distinct CDR3 sequences, roughly 15% recorded once. The source material was PBMCs from blood, sampled less than 13 days after vaccination. The receptors shown here come from a man in his fifties who received an inactivated influenza vaccine. Each CDR3 is given with its conserved first and last residue. The order of the fields is V gene, J gene, CDR3 protein.

TRBV3-1	TRBJ2-1	CASSQVLLADNEQFF
TRBV20-1	TRBJ2-1	CSAPHWGRVDNEQFF
TRBV7-2	TRBJ2-7	CASRIRPLISYEQYF
TRBV12-3/TRBV12-4	TRBJ2-5	CASSQRTGQETQYF
TRBV5-5	TRBJ2-7	CASSLVLDFYEQYF
TRBV7-9	TRBJ2-2	CASSLGTLTENTGELFF
TRBV5-1	TRBJ2-7	CASRAGTLFSYEQYF
TRBV12-3/TRBV12-4	TRBJ1-5	CASNYPGGPQHF
TRBV4-1	TRBJ1-1	CASSQGSQGRRAEAFF
TRBV24-1	TRBJ2-1	CATSHRDSSKAEQFF
TRBV5-6	TRBJ2-2	CASSYVAVPNTGELFF
TRBV7-3	TRBJ2-1	CASSGGESSYNEQFF
TRBV12-3/TRBV12-4	TRBJ1-1	CASSSGTPYDTEAFF
TRBV5-1	TRBJ2-2	CASSMRGRDTGELFF
TRBV28	TRBJ1-1	CASSKYRVRHTEAFF
TRBV5-1	TRBJ1-1	CASSLTTQEAFF
TRBV7-8	TRBJ2-7	CASSLAGRFEQYF
TRBV7-8	TRBJ1-1	CASSLPPSEAFF
TRBV20-1	TRBJ2-5	CSARGTGTSSTQETQYF
TRBV20-1	TRBJ1-5	CSAIRPPGANQPQHF
TRBV3-1	TRBJ2-7	CASSQEGGSYGQYF
TRBV28	TRBJ2-7	CASNQGQGVREQYF
TRBV20-1	TRBJ2-4	CSATPLPAKNIQYF
TRBV2	TRBJ1-1	CAGRRARPMNTEAFF
TRBV20-1	TRBJ2-4	CSARTGGASKNIQYF
TRBV5-6	TRBJ2-2	CASTRGTSNHPTGELFF
TRBV7-9	TRBJ2-2	CALGNTGELFF
TRBV4-2	TRBJ1-4	CASSQETGALGKLFF
TRBV7-2	TRBJ1-1	CASSPGGSGALGEAFF
TRBV20-1	TRBJ2-2	CSARGLDNTGELFF
TRBV7-9	TRBJ1-1	CASSLDGVNTEAFF
TRBV7-8	TRBJ1-2	CASSLAPTGGRGYTF
TRBV29-1	TRBJ1-1	CSAGDRRAEAFF
TRBV4-1	TRBJ2-2	CASSQDTGDTGELFF
TRBV30	TRBJ2-7	CAWGPSESYEQYF